This T cell receptor (beta chain) was identified during a study of a mutant IDH1 vaccine in newly diagnosed glioma. Whole-study context: The treated group averaged about 41 years old and was roughly 60% male, approximately 38% female. Visit V13 took place at week 47, and visit V12 happened at week 35.

Profiling relied on immunoSEQ multiplex PCR, and the TCRdb table lists in-frame clones only, not all of them. The sample has 20,000 to 30,000 clones; approximately 87% are singletons. The sample's time point: week 35, safety follow-up. The investigators gave 300 ug of mutant IDH1 20-mer peptide in each vaccine dose, together with topical imiquimod. This CDR3 region has 15 residues. The V and J ends lost 2 bases and 6 bases, in that order; junction bases with no gene match: 7. Germline CDR1 reads SEHNR; CDR2 reads FQNEAQ (reference sequence). About this clone: The target antigen is unknown.

This receptor was taken from a man between 25 and 39 years old with glioma. The chain combines TRBV7-9 with TRBJ1-1; 9 bases match TRBD1. This specimen was PBMCs, taken from a glioma patient whose treatment included an IDH1 peptide vaccine. The CDR3 protein is CASSLIYRGRPEAFF. The CDR3 DNA reads as TGTGCCAGCAGCTTAATATACAGGGGGCGCCCTGAAGCTTTCTTT.